Sequencing of this T cell receptor beta chain was carried out in a study of blood T cell repertoires in COVID-19. Study-wide background: The United States, Italy and Spain supplied acute and convalescent COVID-19 samples. The cDNA or gDNA used as material had been derived from T cells, B-cell-depleted T cells, or PBMCs.

Authors' data handling: By means of reference gene primer amplification, nucleated cell counts were estimated. TCRdb's copy holds only in-frame clones and misses some; the assay was immunoSEQ multiplex PCR. V and J calls and clone size come straight from that table; D and trimming were deduced from the DNA. Of roughly 27,000 clones detected, 70% to 90% appear once; the ten largest clones hold approximately 9.9%. Germline trimming cut 5 bases from V and 5 bases from J; bases unmatched to any gene: 11. The CDR3 sequence is 16 residues long. The germline V gene encodes CDR1 LNHDA and CDR2 SQIVND (reference sequence).

Sequenced: peripheral blood. This chain joins TRBV19 and TRBJ1-1; TRBD1 matches at 10 bases. The clonotype was recovered from a human donor in a cohort sampled during active COVID-19. Here the CDR3 reads CASSWGQGHAGTEAFF. In DNA form, the CDR3 reads TGTGCCAGTAGTTGGGGACAGGGGCATGCGGGGACTGAAGCTTTCTTT.